Below, 5 T cell receptor beta chains from the same sample are listed, as sequenced in a study of graft-versus-host responses after intestinal transplantation. The table came from immunoSEQ multiplex PCR; TCRdb's copy has only in-frame clones and leaves some out. The table has 40,000 or so clones, under 85% seen once; the top ten hold 3.5%. Here the sequenced sample was PBMCs, taken about 38 months after transplant. These receptors were obtained from a human patient who received an intestinal transplant, so some T cells may come from the graft donor.

This clone has just one count. CDR3 nucleotides: TGTGCCAGCAGTCCCCGACAGGGGAGAGTCAACACTGAAGCTTTCTTT. It translates to CASSPRQGRVNTEAFF. V and J are TRBV27 and TRBJ1-1, with 8 bases fitting TRBD1. With 5 bases clipped from V and 2 bases from J, the junction kept 10 bases outside the gene matches. This CDR3 comprises 16 residues. From germline, CDR1 is MNHEY and CDR2 SMNVEV (reference sequence).

The V and J genes are TRBV5-1 and TRBJ2-1, with 12 bases identical to TRBD2. The length of the CDR3 is 18 residues. Trimming took 2 bases from V and 6 from J; bases not matched to a gene: 12. Germline V gene sequence: CDR1 SGHRS, CDR2 YFSETQ. CDR3 protein: CASSFGLAGLVRGNEQFF. The CDR3 DNA reads as TGCGCCAGCAGCTTCGGACTAGCGGGGTTAGTTAGGGGCAATGAGCAGTTCTTC.

This clone was detected a few times. The V and J genes are TRBV30 and TRBJ1-1, with 7 bases that match TRBD1. In germline, CDR1 is GTSNPN, CDR2 SVGIG (reference sequence). The CDR3 runs to 15 residues. The V and J ends lost 5 bases and 0 bases, in that order; junction bases with no gene match: 9. The CDR3 here is CAWRRAGGMNTEAFF. Written as DNA, the CDR3 is TGTGCCTGGCGAAGGGCAGGGGGGATGAACACTGAAGCTTTCTTT.

This clone appeared a few times. CDR3: CASSYRSPQYNEQFF. The CDR3 nucleotides read TGTGCCAGCAGTTACCGGAGTCCACAATACAATGAGCAGTTCTTC. V is TRBV6-5 and J is TRBJ2-1; D is unresolved. CDR1 is MNHEY and CDR2 is SVGAGI in the germline V gene. There are 15 residues in the CDR3. Between the trimmed V and J ends, which lost 2 bases and 4 bases, there was a span of 12 bases.

This chain connects TRBV5-6 to TRBJ2-7; 8 bases match TRBD2. CDR3 length equals 17 residues. Germline loops: CDR1 SGHDT, CDR2 YYEEEE. The ends lost 3 bases at V and 1 base at J; junction bases unmatched: 12. The DNA for the CDR3 is TGTGCCAGCAGCTCCACCCTACTAGCGGCGTCGTCCTACGAGCAGTACTTC. The encoded protein is CASSSTLLAASSYEQYF.